This T cell receptor (beta chain) was observed in a study of blood T cell repertoires in COVID-19. Background on the study: Some COVID-19 samples were acute and others convalescent; all came from the United States, Italy and Spain. T cells, B-cell-depleted T cells, or PBMCs provided the cDNA or gDNA that served as material.

In the original analysis: Reference gene primer amplification yielded estimated nucleated cell counts. The table came from immunoSEQ multiplex PCR; TCRdb's copy has only in-frame clones and leaves some out. The V and J calls and the clone size are those of that table, but D and trimming were determined from the DNA. The sample yields some 200,000 clones, about nine tenths seen once. The CDR3 totals 14 residues. The V end lost 3 bases, the J end lost 10 bases, and 13 bases lay between the germline ends. In germline, CDR1 is LNHDA, CDR2 SQIVND (reference sequence). This TCR was sampled from a woman aged 70-85 years with acute or convalescent COVID-19. Sequencing used peripheral blood. The V call is TRBV19, the J call TRBJ1-6; tentatively, D is TRBD1 (5 bases). CDR3 loop: CASSIQTRGSPLHF. CDR3 nucleotides: TGTGCCAGTAGTATCCAGACACGGGGGTCACCCCTCCACTTT.